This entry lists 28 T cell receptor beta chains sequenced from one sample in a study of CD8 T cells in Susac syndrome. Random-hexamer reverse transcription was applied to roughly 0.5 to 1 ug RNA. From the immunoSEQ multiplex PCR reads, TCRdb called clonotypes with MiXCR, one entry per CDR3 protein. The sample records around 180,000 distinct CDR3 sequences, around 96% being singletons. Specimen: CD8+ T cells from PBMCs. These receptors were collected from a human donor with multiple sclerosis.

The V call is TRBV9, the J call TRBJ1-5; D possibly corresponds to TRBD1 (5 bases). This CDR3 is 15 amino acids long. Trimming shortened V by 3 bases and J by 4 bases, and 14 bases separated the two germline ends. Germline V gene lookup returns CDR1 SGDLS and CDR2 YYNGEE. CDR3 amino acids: CASSEGMGRNQPQHF. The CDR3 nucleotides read TGTGCCAGCAGCGAGGGGATGGGTCGGAATCAGCCCCAGCATTTT.

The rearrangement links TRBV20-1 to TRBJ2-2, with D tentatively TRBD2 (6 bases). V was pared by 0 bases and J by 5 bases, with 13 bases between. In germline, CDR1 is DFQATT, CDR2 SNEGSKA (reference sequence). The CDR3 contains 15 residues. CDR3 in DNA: TGCAGTGCTAGAGATGGGGGGTTGAGGACCGGGGAGCTGTTTTTT. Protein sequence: CSARDGGLRTGELFF.

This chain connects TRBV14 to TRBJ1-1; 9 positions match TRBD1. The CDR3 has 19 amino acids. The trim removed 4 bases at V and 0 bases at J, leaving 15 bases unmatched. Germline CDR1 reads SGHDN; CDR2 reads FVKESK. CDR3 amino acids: CASSLERFTGTGMNTEAFF. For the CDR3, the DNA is TGTGCCAGCAGCCTCGAGCGGTTTACGGGGACAGGGATGAACACTGAAGCTTTCTTT.

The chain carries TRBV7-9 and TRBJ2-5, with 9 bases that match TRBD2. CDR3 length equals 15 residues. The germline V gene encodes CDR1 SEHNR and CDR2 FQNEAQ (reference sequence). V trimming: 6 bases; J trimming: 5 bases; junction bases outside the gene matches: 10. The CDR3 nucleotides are TGTGCCAGCAGGCAAGGACTAGCGAAGTGGGAGACCCAGTACTTC. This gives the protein CASRQGLAKWETQYF.

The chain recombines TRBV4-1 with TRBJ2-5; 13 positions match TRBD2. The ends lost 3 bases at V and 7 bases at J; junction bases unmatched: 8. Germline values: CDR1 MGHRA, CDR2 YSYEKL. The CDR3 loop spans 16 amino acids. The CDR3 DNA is TGCGCCAGCAGCCAGGGACTAGCGGGATTTCTTGGGACCCAGTACTTC. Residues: CASSQGLAGFLGTQYF.

The CDR3, as DNA: TGTGCCACCCAGGGACTCTTTCCTGAAGCTTTCTTT. This sequence encodes CATQGLFPEAFF. V and J are TRBV6-1 and TRBJ1-1; D perhaps matches TRBD1 (5 bases). Trimming pared 10 bases from V and 6 bases from J, leaving 15 bases between. Germline assignment: CDR1 MNHNS and CDR2 SASEGT. The CDR3 extends over 12 amino acids.

The CDR3 nucleotides are TGTGCCAGCAGCCCGGTGCCGAGGGGTCAGCCCCAGCATTTT. Protein sequence: CASSPVPRGQPQHF. The chain recombines TRBV2 with TRBJ1-5, with D possibly being TRBD1 (5 bases). This CDR3 has 14 amino acids. V lost 6 bases, J lost 6 bases, and 15 bases lay in between. Looked up from germline, CDR1 is SNHLY and CDR2 is FYNNEI.

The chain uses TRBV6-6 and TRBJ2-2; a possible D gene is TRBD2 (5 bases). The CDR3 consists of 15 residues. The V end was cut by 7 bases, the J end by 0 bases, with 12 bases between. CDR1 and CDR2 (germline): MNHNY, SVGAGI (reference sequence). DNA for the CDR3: TGTGCCAGCATCGTGGCGGGCACGAACACCGGGGAGCTGTTTTTT. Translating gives CASIVAGTNTGELFF.

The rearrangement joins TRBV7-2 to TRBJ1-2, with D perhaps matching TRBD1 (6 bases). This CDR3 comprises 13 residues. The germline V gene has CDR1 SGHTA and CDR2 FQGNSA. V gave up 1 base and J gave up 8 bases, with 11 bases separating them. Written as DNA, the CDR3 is TGTGCCAGCAGCTTAGATCTTCAGGGGGGCTACACCTTC. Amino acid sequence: CASSLDLQGGYTF. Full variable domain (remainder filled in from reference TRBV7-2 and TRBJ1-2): GAGVSQSPSNKVTEKGKDVELRCDPISGHTALYWYRQSLGQGLEFLIYFQGNSAPDKSGLPSDRFSAERTGGSVSTLTIQRTQQEDSAVYLCASSLDLQGGYTFGSGTRLTVV.

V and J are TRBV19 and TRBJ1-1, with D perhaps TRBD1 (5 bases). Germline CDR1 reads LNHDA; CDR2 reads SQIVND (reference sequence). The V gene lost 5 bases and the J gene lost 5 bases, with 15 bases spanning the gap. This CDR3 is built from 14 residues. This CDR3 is CASSPQVGVTEAFF. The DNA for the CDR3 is TGTGCCAGTAGTCCCCAGGTGGGGGTGACTGAAGCTTTCTTT.

CDR3 sequence (DNA): TGCAGCGTTGAGCGAGGGGGTAGTGAGCAGTTCTTC. Encoded protein: CSVERGGSEQFF. V is TRBV29-1 and J is TRBJ2-1, with D possibly TRBD1 on 6 matching bases. With 3 bases removed from V and 9 bases from J, the gap between germline ends came to 12 bases. Germline CDR1 reads SQVTM; CDR2 reads ANQGSEA. This CDR3 comprises 12 residues.

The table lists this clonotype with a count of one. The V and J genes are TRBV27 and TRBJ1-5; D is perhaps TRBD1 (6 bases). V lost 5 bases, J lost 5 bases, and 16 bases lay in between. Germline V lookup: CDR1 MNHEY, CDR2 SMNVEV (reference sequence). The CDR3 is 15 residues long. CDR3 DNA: TGTGCCAGCAGTCCCTGGTGGGGGCACGATCAGCCCCAGCATTTT. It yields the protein CASSPWWGHDQPQHF.

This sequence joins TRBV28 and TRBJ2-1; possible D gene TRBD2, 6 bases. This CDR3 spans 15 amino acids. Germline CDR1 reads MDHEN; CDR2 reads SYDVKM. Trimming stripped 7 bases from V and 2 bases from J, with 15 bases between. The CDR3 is CASTRRAGTYNEQFF. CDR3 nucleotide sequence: TGTGCCAGCACCCGGAGGGCGGGTACCTACAATGAGCAGTTCTTC.

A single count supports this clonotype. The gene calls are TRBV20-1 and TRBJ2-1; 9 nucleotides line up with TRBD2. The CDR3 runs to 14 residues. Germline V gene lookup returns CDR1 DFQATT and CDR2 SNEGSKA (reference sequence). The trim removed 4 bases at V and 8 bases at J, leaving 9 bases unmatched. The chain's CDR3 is CSATSSAGGHEQFF. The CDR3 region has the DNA TGCAGTGCTACGAGCTCAGCGGGAGGTCATGAGCAGTTCTTC.

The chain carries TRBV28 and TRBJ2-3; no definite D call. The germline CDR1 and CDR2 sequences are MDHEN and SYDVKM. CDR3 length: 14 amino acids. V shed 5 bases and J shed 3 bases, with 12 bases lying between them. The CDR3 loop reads CASSPPRLTDTQYF. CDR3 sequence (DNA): TGTGCCAGCAGTCCCCCCCGATTAACAGATACGCAGTATTTT. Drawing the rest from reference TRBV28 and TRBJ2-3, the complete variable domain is DVKVTQSSRYLVKRTGEKVFLECVQDMDHENMFWYRQDPGLGLRLIYFSYDVKMKEKGDIPEGYSVSREKKERFSLILESASTNQTSMYLCASSPPRLTDTQYFGPGTRLTVL.

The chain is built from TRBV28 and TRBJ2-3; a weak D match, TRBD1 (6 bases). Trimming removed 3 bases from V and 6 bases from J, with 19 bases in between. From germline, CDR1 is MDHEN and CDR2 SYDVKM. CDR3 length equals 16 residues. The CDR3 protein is CASSFDRDTTPDTQYF. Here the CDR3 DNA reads TGTGCCAGCAGTTTCGATCGGGACACCACACCTGATACGCAGTATTTT.

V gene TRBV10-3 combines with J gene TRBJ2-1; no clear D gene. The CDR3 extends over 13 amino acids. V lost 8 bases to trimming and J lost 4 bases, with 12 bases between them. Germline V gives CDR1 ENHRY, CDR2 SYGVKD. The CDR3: CAISIDEYNEQFF. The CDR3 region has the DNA TGTGCCATCTCTATTGACGAATACAATGAGCAGTTCTTC.

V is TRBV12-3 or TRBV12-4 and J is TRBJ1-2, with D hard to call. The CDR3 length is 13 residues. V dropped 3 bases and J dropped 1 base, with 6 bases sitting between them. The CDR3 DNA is TGTGCCAGCAGTTTTCAGAATAACTATGGCTACACCTTC. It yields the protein CASSFQNNYGYTF.

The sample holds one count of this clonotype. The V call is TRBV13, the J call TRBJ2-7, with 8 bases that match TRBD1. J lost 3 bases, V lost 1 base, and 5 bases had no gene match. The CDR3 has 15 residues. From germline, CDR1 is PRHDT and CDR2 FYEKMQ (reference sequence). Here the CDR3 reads CASSLAGGGHYEQYF. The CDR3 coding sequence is TGTGCCAGCAGCTTAGCAGGGGGCGGCCACTACGAGCAGTACTTC.

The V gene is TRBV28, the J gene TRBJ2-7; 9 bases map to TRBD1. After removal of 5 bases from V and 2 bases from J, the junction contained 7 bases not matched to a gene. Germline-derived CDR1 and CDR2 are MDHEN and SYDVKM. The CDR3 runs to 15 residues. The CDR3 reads CASSRPGQGAYEQYF. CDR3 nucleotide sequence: TGTGCCAGCAGTCGGCCGGGACAGGGAGCCTACGAGCAGTACTTC.

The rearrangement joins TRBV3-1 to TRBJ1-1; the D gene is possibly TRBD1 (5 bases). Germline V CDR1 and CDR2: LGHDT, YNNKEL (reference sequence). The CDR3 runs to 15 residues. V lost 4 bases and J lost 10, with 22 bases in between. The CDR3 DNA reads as TGTGCCAGCAGCCGAACTGCAGTGGGACCGGTCGGAGCTTTCTTT. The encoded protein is CASSRTAVGPVGAFF.

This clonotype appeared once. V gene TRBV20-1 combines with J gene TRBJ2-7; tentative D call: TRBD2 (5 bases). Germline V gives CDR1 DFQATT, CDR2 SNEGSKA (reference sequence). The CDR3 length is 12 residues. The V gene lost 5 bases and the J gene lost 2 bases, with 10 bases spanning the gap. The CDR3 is CSAQPGTYEQYF. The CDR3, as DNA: TGCAGTGCTCAACCCGGGACCTACGAGCAGTACTTC.

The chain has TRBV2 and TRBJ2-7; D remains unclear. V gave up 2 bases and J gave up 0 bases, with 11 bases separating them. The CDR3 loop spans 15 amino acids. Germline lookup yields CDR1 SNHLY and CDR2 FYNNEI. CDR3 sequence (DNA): TGTGCCAGCAGTGAATTTGGCAGTAGCTCCTACGAGCAGTACTTC. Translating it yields CASSEFGSSSYEQYF. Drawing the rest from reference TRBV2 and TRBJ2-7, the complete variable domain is EPEVTQTPSHQVTQMGQEVILRCVPISNHLYFYWYRQILGQKVEFLVSFYNNEISEKSEIFDDQFSVERPDGSNFTLKIRSTKLEDSAMYFCASSEFGSSSYEQYFGPGTRLTVT.

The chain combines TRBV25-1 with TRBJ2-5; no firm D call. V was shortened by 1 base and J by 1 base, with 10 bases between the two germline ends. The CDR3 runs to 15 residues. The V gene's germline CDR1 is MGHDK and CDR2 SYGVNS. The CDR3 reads CASSEWVESQETQYF. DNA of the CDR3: TGTGCCAGCAGTGAATGGGTAGAAAGCCAAGAGACCCAGTACTTC.

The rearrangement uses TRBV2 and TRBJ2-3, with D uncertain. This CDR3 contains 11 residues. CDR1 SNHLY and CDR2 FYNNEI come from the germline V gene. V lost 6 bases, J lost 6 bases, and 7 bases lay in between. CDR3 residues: CASRGMDTQYF. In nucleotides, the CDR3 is TGTGCCAGCAGGGGCATGGATACGCAGTATTTT. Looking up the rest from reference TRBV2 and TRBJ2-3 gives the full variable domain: EPEVTQTPSHQVTQMGQEVILRCVPISNHLYFYWYRQILGQKVEFLVSFYNNEISEKSEIFDDQFSVERPDGSNFTLKIRSTKLEDSAMYFCASRGMDTQYFGPGTRLTVL.

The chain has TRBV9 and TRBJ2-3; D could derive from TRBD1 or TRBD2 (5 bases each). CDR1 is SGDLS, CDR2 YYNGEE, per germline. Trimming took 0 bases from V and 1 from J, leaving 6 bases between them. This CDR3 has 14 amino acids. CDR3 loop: CASSVVGGTDTQYF. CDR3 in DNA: TGTGCCAGCAGCGTAGTGGGGGGCACAGATACGCAGTATTTT. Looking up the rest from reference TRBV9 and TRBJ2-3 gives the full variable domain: DSGVTQTPKHLITATGQRVTLRCSPRSGDLSVYWYQQSLDQGLQFLIQYYNGEERAKGNILERFSAQQFPDLHSELNLSSLELGDSALYFCASSVVGGTDTQYFGPGTRLTVL.

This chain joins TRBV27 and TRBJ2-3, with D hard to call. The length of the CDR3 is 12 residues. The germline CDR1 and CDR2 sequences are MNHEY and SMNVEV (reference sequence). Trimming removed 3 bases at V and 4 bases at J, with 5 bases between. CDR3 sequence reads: CASSLRADTQYF. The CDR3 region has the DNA TGTGCCAGCAGTTTGCGTGCAGATACGCAGTATTTT.

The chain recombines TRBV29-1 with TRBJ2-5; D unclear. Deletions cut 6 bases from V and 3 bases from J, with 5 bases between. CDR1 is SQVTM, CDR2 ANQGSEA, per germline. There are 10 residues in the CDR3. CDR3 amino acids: CSVRKETQYF. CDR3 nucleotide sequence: TGCAGCGTAAGAAAAGAGACCCAGTACTTC.